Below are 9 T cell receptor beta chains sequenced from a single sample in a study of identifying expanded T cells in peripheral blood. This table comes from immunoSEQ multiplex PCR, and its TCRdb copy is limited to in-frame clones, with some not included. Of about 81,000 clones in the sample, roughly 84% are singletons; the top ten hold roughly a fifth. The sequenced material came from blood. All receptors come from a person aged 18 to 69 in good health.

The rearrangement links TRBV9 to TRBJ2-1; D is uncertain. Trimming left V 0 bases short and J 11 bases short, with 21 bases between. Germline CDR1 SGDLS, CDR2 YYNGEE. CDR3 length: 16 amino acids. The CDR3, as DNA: TGTGCCAGCAGCGTAGAGGTCCCTCTCCCAACTACCAAGCAGTTCTTC. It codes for CASSVEVPLPTTKQFF. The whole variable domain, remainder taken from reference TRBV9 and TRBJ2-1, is DSGVTQTPKHLITATGQRVTLRCSPRSGDLSVYWYQQSLDQGLQFLIQYYNGEERAKGNILERFSAQQFPDLHSELNLSSLELGDSALYFCASSVEVPLPTTKQFFGPGTRLTVL.

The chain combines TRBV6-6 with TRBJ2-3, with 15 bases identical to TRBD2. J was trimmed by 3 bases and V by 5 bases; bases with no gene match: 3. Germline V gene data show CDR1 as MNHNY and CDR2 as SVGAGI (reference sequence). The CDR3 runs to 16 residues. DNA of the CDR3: TGTGCCAGCAGTGGACTAGCGGGAGGGAGAACAGATACGCAGTATTTT. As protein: CASSGLAGGRTDTQYF.

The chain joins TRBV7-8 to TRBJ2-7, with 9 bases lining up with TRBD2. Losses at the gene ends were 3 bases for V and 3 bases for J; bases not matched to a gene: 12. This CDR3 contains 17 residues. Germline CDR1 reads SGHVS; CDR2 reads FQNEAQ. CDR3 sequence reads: CASSFTSGLAAHYEQYF. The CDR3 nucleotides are TGTGCCAGCAGCTTCACCTCGGGACTAGCCGCCCACTACGAGCAGTACTTC.

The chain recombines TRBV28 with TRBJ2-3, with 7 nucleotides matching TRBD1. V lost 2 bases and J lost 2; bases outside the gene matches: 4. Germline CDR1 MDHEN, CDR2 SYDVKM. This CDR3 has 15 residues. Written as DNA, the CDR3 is TGTGCCAGCAGTTTAACAGGGGCCTTCACAGATACGCAGTATTTT. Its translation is CASSLTGAFTDTQYF.

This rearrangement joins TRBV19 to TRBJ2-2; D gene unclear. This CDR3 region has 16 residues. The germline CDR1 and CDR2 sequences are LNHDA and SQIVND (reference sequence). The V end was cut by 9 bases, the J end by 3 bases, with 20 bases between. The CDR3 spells CASVPPGWPDTGELFF. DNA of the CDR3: TGTGCCAGCGTACCCCCCGGTTGGCCAGACACCGGGGAGCTGTTTTTT.

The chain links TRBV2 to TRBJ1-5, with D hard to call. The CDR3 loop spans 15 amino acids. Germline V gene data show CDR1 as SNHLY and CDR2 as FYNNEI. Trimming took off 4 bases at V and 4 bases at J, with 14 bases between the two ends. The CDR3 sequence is CASSVGQLGNQPQHF. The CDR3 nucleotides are TGTGCCAGCAGTGTCGGGCAGTTGGGGAATCAGCCCCAGCATTTT. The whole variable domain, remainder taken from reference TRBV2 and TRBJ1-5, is EPEVTQTPSHQVTQMGQEVILRCVPISNHLYFYWYRQILGQKVEFLVSFYNNEISEKSEIFDDQFSVERPDGSNFTLKIRSTKLEDSAMYFCASSVGQLGNQPQHFGDGTRLSIL.

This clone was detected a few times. CDR3 loop: CASSLGAGTSTEAFF. The DNA of the CDR3 is TGTGCCAGCAGCTTAGGCGCCGGGACTTCCACTGAAGCTTTCTTT. The chain couples TRBV13 to TRBJ1-1, with a possible D match to TRBD1 (5 bases). V was cut by 0 bases and J by 4 bases, with 12 bases left in between. Per the germline V gene, CDR1 is PRHDT and CDR2 is FYEKMQ (reference sequence). The CDR3 loop spans 15 amino acids. Full variable domain (remainder filled in from reference TRBV13 and TRBJ1-1): AAGVIQSPRHLIKEKRETATLKCYPIPRHDTVYWYQQGPGQDPQFLISFYEKMQSDKGSIPDRFSAQQFSDYHSELNMSSLELGDSALYFCASSLGAGTSTEAFFGQGTRLTVV.

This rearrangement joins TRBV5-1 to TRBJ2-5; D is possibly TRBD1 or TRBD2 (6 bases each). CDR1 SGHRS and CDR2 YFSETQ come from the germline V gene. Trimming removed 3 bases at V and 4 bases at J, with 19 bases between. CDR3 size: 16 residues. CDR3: CASSSNTGGGRETQYF. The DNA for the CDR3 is TGCGCCAGCAGCTCGAATACCGGGGGCGGGCGAGAGACCCAGTACTTC.

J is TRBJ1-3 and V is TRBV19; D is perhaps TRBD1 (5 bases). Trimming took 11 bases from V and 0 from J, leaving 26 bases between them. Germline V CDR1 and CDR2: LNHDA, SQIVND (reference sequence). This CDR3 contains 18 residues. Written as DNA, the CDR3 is TGTGCCGCGACACCAGGCAAGGGGAACAGGCGCTCTGGAAACACCATATATTTT. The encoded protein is CAATPGKGNRRSGNTIYF.